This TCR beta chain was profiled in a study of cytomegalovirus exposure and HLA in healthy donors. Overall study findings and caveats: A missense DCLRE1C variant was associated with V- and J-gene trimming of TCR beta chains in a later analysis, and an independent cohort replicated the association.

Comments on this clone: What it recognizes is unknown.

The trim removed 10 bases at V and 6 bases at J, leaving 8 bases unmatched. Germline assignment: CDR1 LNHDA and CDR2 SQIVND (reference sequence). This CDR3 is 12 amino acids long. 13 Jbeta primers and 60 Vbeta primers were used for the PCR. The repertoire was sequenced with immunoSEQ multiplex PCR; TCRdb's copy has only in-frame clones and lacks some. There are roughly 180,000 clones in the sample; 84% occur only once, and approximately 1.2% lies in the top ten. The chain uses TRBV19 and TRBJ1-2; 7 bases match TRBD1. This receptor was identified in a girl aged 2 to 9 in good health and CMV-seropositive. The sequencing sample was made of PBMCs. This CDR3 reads CAIKDRAHGYTF. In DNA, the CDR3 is TGTGCCATTAAAGACAGGGCTCATGGCTACACCTTC.